The entry below describes one T cell receptor (beta chain). This entry comes from a study of blood T cell repertoires in COVID-19. Study-wide context: Samples taken during acute and convalescent COVID-19 were collected in the United States, Italy and Spain. PBMCs, B-cell-depleted T cells, or T cells were the source of the cDNA or gDNA that made up the material.

CDR1 is LGHNA, CDR2 YSLEER, per germline. V shed 0 bases and J shed 0 bases, with 21 bases lying between them. This CDR3 has 21 amino acids. Per the authors' pipeline: Amplification with reference gene primers provided the estimates of nucleated cell counts. Data came from immunoSEQ multiplex PCR; TCRdb stores just in-frame clones and leaves some out. The DNA was the basis for D and trimming; V, J and clone size are from that table. The table includes under 200,000 clones, over 75% detected once. The clonotype was recovered from a man in his sixties or seventies with acute or convalescent COVID-19. Sequencing input: peripheral blood. This chain links TRBV4-3 with TRBJ1-6, with D unresolved. DNA for the CDR3: TGCGCCAGCAGCCAAGAAATCCCCCTTGGCAGAACTAGCTCCTATAATTCACCCCTCCACTTT. Its protein is CASSQEIPLGRTSSYNSPLHF.